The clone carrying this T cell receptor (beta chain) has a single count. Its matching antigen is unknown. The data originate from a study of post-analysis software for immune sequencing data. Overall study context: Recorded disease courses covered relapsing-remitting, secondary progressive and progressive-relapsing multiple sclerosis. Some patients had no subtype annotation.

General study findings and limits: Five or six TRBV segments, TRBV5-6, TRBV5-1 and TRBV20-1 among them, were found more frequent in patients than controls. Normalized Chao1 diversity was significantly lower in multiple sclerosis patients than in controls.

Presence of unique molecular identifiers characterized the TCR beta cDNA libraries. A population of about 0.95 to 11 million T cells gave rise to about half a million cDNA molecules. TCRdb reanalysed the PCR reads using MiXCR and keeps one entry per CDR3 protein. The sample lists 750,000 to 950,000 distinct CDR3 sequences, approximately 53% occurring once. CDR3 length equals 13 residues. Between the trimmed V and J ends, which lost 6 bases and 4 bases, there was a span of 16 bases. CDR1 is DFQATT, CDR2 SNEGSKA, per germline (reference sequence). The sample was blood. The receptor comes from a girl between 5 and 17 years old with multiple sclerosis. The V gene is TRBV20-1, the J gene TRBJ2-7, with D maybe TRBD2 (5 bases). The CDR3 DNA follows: TGCAGTGCCCCACGGGCGGGCCGGTACGAGCAGTACTTC. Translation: CSAPRAGRYEQYF.